This T cell receptor (beta chain) was sequenced during a study of T cell responses to AZD1222 COVID-19 vaccine. Regarding this clone: What it recognizes is unknown.

CDR1 and CDR2 from the germline V gene are MDHEN and SYDVKM. The ends were cut back, 6 bases at V and 1 base at J, with 15 bases in the middle. The CDR3 runs to 15 residues. Measured with immunoSEQ multiplex PCR; TCRdb has only the in-frame clones, and not every one. The data contain under 45,000 clones, approximately 80% of them seen just once; the ten biggest clones take up more than 15%. Study-wide findings and caveats: Two AZD1222 administrations were followed by greater Spike-specific TCR breadth and depth. At study baseline, merely about 6 AZD1222 recipients were seropositive. CD4 TCRs associated with vaccination spanned spike, dominating at 160-218 and 743-854.

Sequences were derived from peripheral blood, sampled 28 days after the second AZD1222 dose. This chain joins TRBV28 and TRBJ2-5; possibly TRBD1 for D (6 bases). This sequence originates from an adult who received the AZD1222 COVID-19 vaccine. CDR3 bases: TGTGCCAGCAGAAAGCTGGACAGTGTCCAAGAGACCCAGTACTTC. It translates to CASRKLDSVQETQYF.